This T cell receptor beta chain was profiled in a study of blood T cells in healthy people across ages. Study observations and caveats: CMV infection status of these donors was not known. Conclusively comparing naive with antigen-experienced cells was impossible with unsorted PBMCs. Strong correlation linked observed beta diversity and percent naive T cells.

PCR was performed a second time for 7 to 11 cycles using a sample-barcoded 5' primer and a J-beta primer mix. TCRdb passed the 5' RACE reads through MiXCR, listing each CDR3 protein once. The sample has some 1.4 million distinct CDR3 sequences; approximately 42% are singletons. The CDR3 spans 13 residues. The V and J ends lost 5 bases and 5 bases, in that order; junction bases with no gene match: 2. Germline V gives CDR1 DFQATT, CDR2 SNEGSKA (reference sequence). The sample holds a few counts of this clonotype. Antigen: not known. V gene TRBV20-1 combines with J gene TRBJ2-1; the match to TRBD2 covers 11 bases. The source material was blood. This receptor was taken from a woman aged 18-29 years in good health. The DNA of the CDR3 is TGCAGTGCTCCACTAGCGGGAGACAATGAGCAGTTCTTC. It encodes CSAPLAGDNEQFF.